This section outlines one T cell receptor (beta chain) sequence together with its context. The data belong to a study of control samples from healthy donors and cancer patients. Measured with immunoSEQ multiplex PCR; TCRdb has only the in-frame clones, and not every one. The sample lists roughly 220,000 clones, over 90% occurring once. The germline V gene has CDR1 SGHTS and CDR2 YDEGEE. This CDR3 contains 16 residues. V was clipped by 4 bases and J by 2 bases; unmatched bases: 4. The clonotype originates from a man aged 50-59 years in good health. The specimen was blood. The genes are TRBV5-8 and TRBJ2-2; TRBD1 aligns across 11 bases. CDR3 in amino acids: CASSLGQGANTGELFF. The CDR3, as DNA: TGTGCCAGCAGCCTAGGACAGGGGGCCAACACCGGGGAGCTGTTTTTT. The full variable domain, completed using reference TRBV5-8 and TRBJ2-2, is EAGVTQSPTHLIKTRGQQATLRCSPISGHTSVYWYQQALGLGLQFLLWYDEGEERNRGNFPPRFSGRQFPNYSSELNVNALELEDSALYLCASSLGQGANTGELFFGEGSRLTVL.